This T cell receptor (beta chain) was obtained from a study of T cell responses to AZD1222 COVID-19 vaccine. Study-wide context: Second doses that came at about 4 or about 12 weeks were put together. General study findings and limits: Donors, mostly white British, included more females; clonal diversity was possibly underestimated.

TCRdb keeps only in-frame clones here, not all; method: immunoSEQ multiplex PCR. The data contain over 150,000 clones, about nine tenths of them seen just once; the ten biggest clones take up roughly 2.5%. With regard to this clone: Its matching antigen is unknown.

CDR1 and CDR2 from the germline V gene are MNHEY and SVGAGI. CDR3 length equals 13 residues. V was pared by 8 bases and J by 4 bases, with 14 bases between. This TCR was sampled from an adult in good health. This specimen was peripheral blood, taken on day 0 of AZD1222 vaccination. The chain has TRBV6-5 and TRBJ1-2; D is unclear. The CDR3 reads CASAIGEGYGYTF. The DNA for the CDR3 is TGTGCCAGCGCCATCGGGGAAGGCTATGGCTACACCTTC.